A single sample is the source of the 2 T cell receptor beta chains below, sequenced in a study of early T cells in non-severe SARS-CoV-2 infection. TCRdb reanalysed the 5' RACE reads using MiXCR and keeps one entry per CDR3 protein. The sample yields 50,000 to 65,000 distinct CDR3 sequences, more than 8.5% seen once. The sequenced material came from whole blood. The source of these receptors is an adult who was a healthcare worker with PCR-confirmed SARS-CoV-2 infection or an uninfected control (not recorded which).

In this sample, this clonotype turned up many times. This chain uses TRBV28 with TRBJ1-3, with D perhaps TRBD1 (5 bases). The CDR3 totals 17 residues. V shed 7 bases and J shed 0 bases, with 19 bases lying between them. Germline lookup yields CDR1 MDHEN and CDR2 SYDVKM. The CDR3 bases are TGTGCCAGCAACGAGGGGCAGGACTTAAGCTCTGGAAACACCATATATTTT. Amino acids: CASNEGQDLSSGNTIYF.

The CDR3 region has the DNA TGTGCCAGCAGCTTAGCGGGAGAGCCTGGGGCCAACGTCCTGACTTTC. Translated: CASSLAGEPGANVLTF. The V call is TRBV7-3, the J call TRBJ2-6; 7 bases line up with TRBD2. Looked up from germline, CDR1 is SGHTA and CDR2 is FQGTGA. Trimming removed 2 bases from V and 2 bases from J; junction bases left unmatched: 3. The CDR3 spans 16 residues.